This TCR beta chain was recovered during a study of vaccination and CD4 T cells after COVID-19. Study-level background: Researchers treated control cultures with a CEFX pool, an HIV-1 Nef pool, or no peptide.

Findings of the study overall: SARS-CoV-2-reactive clonotypes showed a nonsignificant median rise from roughly 21 to 40.

This clonotype was counted a few times. Its target is unknown. Treatment denoted: roughly 11-day PBMC culture with coronavirus spike peptide pools or control peptides (ViraFEST assay). Antigen-specific T cell expansion with peptide pools preceded TCR sequencing in the ViraFEST approach. Sequence data for DNA of cultured CD4+ T cells were generated by the Oncomine TCR Beta short-read assay. Via MiXCR, TCRdb re-called the PCR reads, giving one row per CDR3 protein. The sample has around 15,000 distinct CDR3 sequences; roughly three fifths are singletons. V was shortened by 2 bases and J by 7 bases, with 18 bases between the two germline ends. Germline CDR1 and CDR2: MNHEY and SVGAGI. The CDR3 extends over 17 amino acids.

The sample here was CD4+ T cells from blood, cultured in vitro, taken after SARS-CoV-2 vaccination. The TCR sequence derives from a human donor who had recovered from COVID-19. The rearrangement uses TRBV6-5 and TRBJ1-6, with unresolved D. Here the CDR3 reads CASSYQNDWITNSPLHF. The CDR3, as DNA: TGTGCCAGCAGTTACCAAAACGATTGGATTACAAATTCACCCCTCCACTTT.